The sequence of this T cell receptor beta chain was determined in a study of T-cell reconstitution after alpha-beta-depleted transplantation in children. Using unique molecular identifiers, the investigators prepared the TCRbeta library. MiXCR, run by TCRdb on the PCR reads, gives a single entry per CDR3 protein. The data hold fewer than 400,000 distinct CDR3 sequences, with approximately 23% observed a single time. Comments on this clonotype: What it binds is unknown.

The study's findings and limits: Approximately two months post-transplant, alpha-beta T cells reportedly originated from several hundred expanded graft clones.

CDR3 length: 15 residues. Per the germline V gene, CDR1 is SGHRS and CDR2 is YFSETQ. Deletions cut 5 bases from V and 4 bases from J, with 19 bases between. The rearrangement links TRBV5-1 to TRBJ2-7; tentative D call: TRBD1 (7 bases). This sequence was found in a male patient aged 10-17 years who had a stem cell transplant for acute lymphoblastic leukemia, so the T cells may come from the graft donor. The input for sequencing was PBMCs, mostly from graft donor cells, taken 180 days after TCRalphabeta/CD19-depleted stem cell transplant. The CDR3: CASRGGQGGFYEQYF. In DNA, the CDR3 is TGCGCCAGCAGAGGAGGGCAGGGGGGCTTTTACGAGCAGTACTTC.